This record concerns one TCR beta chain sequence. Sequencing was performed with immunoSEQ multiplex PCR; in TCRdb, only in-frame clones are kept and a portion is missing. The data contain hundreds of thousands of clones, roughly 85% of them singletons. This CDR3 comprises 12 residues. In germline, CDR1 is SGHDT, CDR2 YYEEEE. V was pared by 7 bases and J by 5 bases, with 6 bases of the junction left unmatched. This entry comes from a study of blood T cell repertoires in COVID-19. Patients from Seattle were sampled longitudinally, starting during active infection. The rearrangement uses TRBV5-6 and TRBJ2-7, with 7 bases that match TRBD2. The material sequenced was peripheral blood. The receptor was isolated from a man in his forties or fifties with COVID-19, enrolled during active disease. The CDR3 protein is CASRGRGDEQYF. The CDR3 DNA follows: TGTGCCAGCCGGGGGAGGGGTGACGAGCAGTACTTC. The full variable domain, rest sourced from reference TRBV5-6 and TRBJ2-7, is DAGVTQSPTHLIKTRGQQVTLRCSPKSGHDTVSWYQQALGQGPQFIFQYYEEEERQRGNFPDRFSGHQFPNYSSELNVNALLLGDSALYLCASRGRGDEQYFGPGTRLTVT.